This TCR beta chain was sequenced in a study of shared clonotypes between healthy human individuals (dated by TCRdb to 2018 to 2020). Context from the whole study: Three men and a couple of women, aged 18 to 49 years, made up the cohort. Per donor, three plates each were used for CD4 naive and CD4 memory, two for CD8 naive, and one for CD8 memory. The study deeply sequenced blood TCR repertoires of about 5 healthy adults to estimate repertoire size and the extent of clonotype sharing between individuals. To increase sequencing depth and limit assay-specific biases, different laboratories used diverse techniques to prepare libraries and sequence TCR repertoires. Each donor's leukapheresis produced roughly between roughly 0.9 and 8.9 billion PBMCs. Overall study outcomes, separate from this receptor: When a few donors were compared, the shared fraction of clonotypes was about 5% for naive CD4, 3.5% to 4% for naive CD8, 2% to 2.5% for memory CD4, and 0.35% to 0.4% for memory CD8. Based on pairwise subsampling, the degree of clonotype sharing among donors was expected to be affected by sequencing depth. Sampling was limited to blood, and TCR repertoires in tissue likely differ from TCR repertoires in blood. Incomplete sequencing was indicated by rarefaction of sorted-subset datasets, despite the large sequencing depth. The small number of donors limited the genetic and exposure-history diversity represented. Estimated clonotype richness was generally larger for naive than for memory subsets. Clonotypes shared by all four sorted-subset donors showed higher generation probabilities than non-shared clonotypes.

Comment on this clone: Its antigen is currently not known. No base quality information exists; no much larger clone differs at one position.

CD8 naive samples were obtained by positive selection for CCR7 among CD45RO-negative cells, yielding a CD45RA+CCR7+ population from which TemRA cells were excluded. The donors were healthy, HIV-negative adults with no recently reported acute infections or vaccinations. Every donor was a Caucasian adult residing in Nashville, Tennessee, USA. Blood was collected by leukapheresis, and PBMCs were isolated by Ficoll-Histopaque density gradient centrifugation and then cryopreserved in liquid nitrogen vapor phase. Analytical flow cytometry was used to check the purity and quantity of each magnetically sorted T cell population. Genomic DNA was isolated from every sorted fraction and measured by UV absorbance on a Nanodrop 2000c. Using the deep immunoSEQ assay, multiplex PCR amplified TCR CDR3 regions from genomic DNA. Extracted genomic DNA from each cell subset was spread evenly across all wells of several immunoSEQ 96-well plates, with each plate serving as a replicate. For sorted subsets, each replicate PCR was loaded with about 200 ng genomic DNA, equivalent to approximately 27,000 T cell genomes. Purified libraries were quantified with a Qubit 3.0 fluorometer, sized on a Bioanalyzer 2100, and re-quantified with the KAPA Library Quantification kit. A separate single-read 150-cycle Illumina NextSeq 550 flow cell was used to sequence each immunoSEQ 96-well plate. Turning to the authors' computational methods: Because the immunoSEQ output held only junctional sequences and lacked quality scores, the filtering could not match the filtering applied to full-length reads. Sequences were annotated with PyIR, a Python wrapper for IgBLAST v1.9, using IMGT germline references to assign V/J genes and CDR3. Reads with weak V/J assignments (E-value above 1e-6), missing CDR3, stop codons, out-of-frame junctions, or ambiguous translated residues were removed. V3J clonotypes were defined as sequences sharing the same inferred V gene, J gene, and CDR3 amino acid sequence. Percentage overlap between repertoires was calculated by dividing the number of shared unique clonotypes by the size of the smaller repertoire. RTK rarefaction, the Chao1 estimator, and Recon v2.1 estimates of unobserved clonotypes were used to assess repertoire richness. For all TCRbeta clonotypes obtained by the gDNA method from a few donors, generation probabilities were computed with OLGA. The table comes from immuneACCESS by way of TCRdb, which keeps in-frame sequences with V and J called. Part of the clones is missing from these tables; in studies checked, under half for an unresolved V gene and the rest for unknown reasons. Clonal size and the V and J genes are those of that table, whereas D and trimming came from the DNA. Counted in this sample were 650,000 to 800,000 clones; around 92% of them appeared once. The top ten clones comprise approximately 24% of the sample.

The CDR3 measures 14 amino acids from cysteine to phenylalanine. Only the CDR3 part of the read is kept: 42 bases, read in frame from the first base. CDR1 SGHTA and CDR2 FQGTGA were looked up in the germline V gene. V is cut back by 2 bases and J by 6 bases, with 6 bases in the junction unmatched. This TCR derives from a young man in good health. The sample taken for sequencing was naive CD8+ T cells sorted from blood. In the paper's terms, the cell subset or site label means: CD45RA+CCR7+. In this chain, TRBV7-3 is recombined with TRBJ2-7; a stretch of 8 junction bases matches TRBD1. The sequenced DNA: TGTGCCAGCAGCTTATCAGGGGGCGCTTTCGAGCAGTACTTC. The translation is CASSLSGGAFEQYF.